The source of this T cell receptor (beta chain) is a study of cytomegalovirus exposure and HLA in healthy donors. Whole-study results and caveats: The analysis excluded some indistinguishable V segments, including TRBV6-2 and TRBV6-3.

The length of the CDR3 is 15 residues. Germline V gene lookup returns CDR1 SGDLS and CDR2 YYNGEE. V lost 2 bases and J 8 bases, leaving 19 bases between the germline ends. This clone was recorded only once. Its antigen is undetermined. Every donor was a healthy person donating bone marrow. PCR primers comprised 60 Vbeta and 13 Jbeta primers. The protocol was immunoSEQ multiplex PCR, while the TCRdb copy is restricted to in-frame clones and leaves out a portion. There are about 170,000 clones in the sample; 73% occur only once, and approximately 5.1% lies in the top ten. This TCR came from a woman in her late teens or twenties in good health and CMV-seropositive. The sequencing input was PBMCs. V gene TRBV9 combines with J gene TRBJ1-1, with D possibly being TRBD1 (5 bases). CDR3 coding DNA: TGTGCCAGCAGCGTCAGCGGGGACCTGGGAGAGGAAGCTTTCTTT. Its protein product is CASSVSGDLGEEAFF.